What follows describes a single T cell receptor (beta chain). Its target is not known. This sample was taken from a study of T cell responses to AZD1222 COVID-19 vaccine. Study-wide points: Spike-specific TCR breadth and depth went up after people got two AZD1222 doses. Clonal diversity may have been underestimated in mostly white British donors. Among vaccine-associated CD4 TCRs, coverage spanned spike, with dominance at 160-218 and 743-854.

The V and J ends lost 3 bases and 6 bases, in that order; junction bases with no gene match: 5. The CDR3 totals 15 residues. Per the germline V gene, CDR1 is SEHNR and CDR2 is FQNEAQ (reference sequence). Assay: immunoSEQ multiplex PCR; the TCRdb copy retains only in-frame clones and omits some. The data contain around 120,000 clones, about 90% of them singletons. The material sequenced was peripheral blood, taken on day 0 of AZD1222 vaccination. The receptor comes from an adult in good health. This chain uses TRBV7-9 with TRBJ2-2; the match to TRBD1 covers 9 bases. This CDR3 reads CASSFRDRVPGELFF. DNA of the CDR3: TGTGCCAGCAGCTTTCGGGACAGGGTACCCGGGGAGCTGTTTTTT.